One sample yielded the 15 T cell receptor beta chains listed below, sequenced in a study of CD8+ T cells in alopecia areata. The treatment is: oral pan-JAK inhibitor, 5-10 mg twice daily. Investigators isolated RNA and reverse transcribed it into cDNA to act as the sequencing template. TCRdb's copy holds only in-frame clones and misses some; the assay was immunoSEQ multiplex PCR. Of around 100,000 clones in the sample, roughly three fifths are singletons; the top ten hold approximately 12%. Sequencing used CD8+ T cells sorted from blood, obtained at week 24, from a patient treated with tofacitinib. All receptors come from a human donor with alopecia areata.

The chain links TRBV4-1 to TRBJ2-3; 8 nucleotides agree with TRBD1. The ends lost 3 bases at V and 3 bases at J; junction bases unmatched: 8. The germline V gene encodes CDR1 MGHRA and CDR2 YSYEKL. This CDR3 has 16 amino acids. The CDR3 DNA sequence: TGCGCCAGCAGCCACCGGACAGGGCTTACTACAGATACGCAGTATTTT. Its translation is CASSHRTGLTTDTQYF.

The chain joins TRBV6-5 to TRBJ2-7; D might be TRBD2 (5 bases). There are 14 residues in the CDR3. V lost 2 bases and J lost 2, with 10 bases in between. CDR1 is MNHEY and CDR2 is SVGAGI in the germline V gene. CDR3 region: CASSYIEGPYEQYF. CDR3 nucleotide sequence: TGTGCCAGCAGTTACATCGAGGGTCCCTACGAGCAGTACTTC.

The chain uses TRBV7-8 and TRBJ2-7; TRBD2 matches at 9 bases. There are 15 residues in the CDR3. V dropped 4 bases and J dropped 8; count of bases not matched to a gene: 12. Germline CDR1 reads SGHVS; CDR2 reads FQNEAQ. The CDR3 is CASSSSSGAVIQQYF. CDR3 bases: TGTGCCAGCAGCTCCTCTAGCGGGGCTGTTATTCAGCAGTACTTC.

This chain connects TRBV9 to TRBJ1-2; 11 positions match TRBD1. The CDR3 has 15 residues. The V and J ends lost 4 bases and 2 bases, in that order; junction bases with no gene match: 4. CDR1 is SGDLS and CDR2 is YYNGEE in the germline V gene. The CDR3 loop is CASSPWTGGNYGYTF. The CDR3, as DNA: TGTGCCAGCAGCCCTTGGACAGGGGGCAACTATGGCTACACCTTC.

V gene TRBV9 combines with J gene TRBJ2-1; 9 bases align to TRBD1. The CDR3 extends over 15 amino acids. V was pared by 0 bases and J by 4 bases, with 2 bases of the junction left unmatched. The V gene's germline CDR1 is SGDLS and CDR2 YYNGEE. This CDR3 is CASSVGTGVYNEQFF. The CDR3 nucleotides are TGTGCCAGCAGCGTAGGGACAGGGGTATACAATGAGCAGTTCTTC.

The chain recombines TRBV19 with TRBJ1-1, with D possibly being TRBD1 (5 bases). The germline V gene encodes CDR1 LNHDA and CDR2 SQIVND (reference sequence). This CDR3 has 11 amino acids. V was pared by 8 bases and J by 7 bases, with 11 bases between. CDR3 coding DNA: TGTGCCAGTCCAGGGATTGGTGAAGCTTTCTTT. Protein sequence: CASPGIGEAFF.

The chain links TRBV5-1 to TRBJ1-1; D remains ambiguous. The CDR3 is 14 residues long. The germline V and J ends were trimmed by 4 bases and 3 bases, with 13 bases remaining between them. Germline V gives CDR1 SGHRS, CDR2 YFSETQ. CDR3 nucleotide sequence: TGCGCCAGCAGCACCCACAGTGACTACACTGAAGCTTTCTTT. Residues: CASSTHSDYTEAFF.

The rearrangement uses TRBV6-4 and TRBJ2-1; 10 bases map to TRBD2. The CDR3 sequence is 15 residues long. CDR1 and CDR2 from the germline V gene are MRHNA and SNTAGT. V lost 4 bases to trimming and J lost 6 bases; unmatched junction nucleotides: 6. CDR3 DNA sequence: TGTGCCAGCAGTGCAGAAGCTAGCGGGAGCAATGAGCAGTTCTTC. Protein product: CASSAEASGSNEQFF.

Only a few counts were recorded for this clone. The CDR3 here is CASSPGHTGELFF. The CDR3 bases are TGTGCCAGCAGCCCTGGACATACCGGGGAGCTGTTTTTT. The rearrangement uses TRBV7-2 and TRBJ2-2; possible D gene TRBD1, 5 bases. Germline CDR1 SGHTA, CDR2 FQGNSA. CDR3 length: 13 residues. The germline V and J ends were trimmed by 5 bases and 5 bases, with 9 bases remaining between them.

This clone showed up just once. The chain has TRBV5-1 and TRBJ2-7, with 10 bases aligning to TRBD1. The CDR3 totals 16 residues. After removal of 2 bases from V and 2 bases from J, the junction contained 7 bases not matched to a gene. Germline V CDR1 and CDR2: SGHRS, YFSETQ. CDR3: CASSFKPGTGAYEQYF. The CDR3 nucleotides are TGCGCCAGCAGCTTTAAACCCGGGACAGGGGCCTACGAGCAGTACTTC.

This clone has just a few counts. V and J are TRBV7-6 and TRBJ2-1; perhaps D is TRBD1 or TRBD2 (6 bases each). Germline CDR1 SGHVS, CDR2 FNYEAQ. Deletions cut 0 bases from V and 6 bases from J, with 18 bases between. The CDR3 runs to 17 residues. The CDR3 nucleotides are TGTGCCAGCAGCTTAGCCAAGGCGGAGGGGGTGAGCAATGAGCAGTTCTTC. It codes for CASSLAKAEGVSNEQFF.

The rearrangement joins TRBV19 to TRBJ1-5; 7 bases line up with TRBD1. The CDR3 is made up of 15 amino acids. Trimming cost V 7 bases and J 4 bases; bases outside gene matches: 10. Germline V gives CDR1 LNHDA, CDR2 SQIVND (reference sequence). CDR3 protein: CASKPDRAGNQPQHF. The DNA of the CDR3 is TGTGCCAGTAAACCAGACAGGGCTGGGAATCAGCCCCAGCATTTT.

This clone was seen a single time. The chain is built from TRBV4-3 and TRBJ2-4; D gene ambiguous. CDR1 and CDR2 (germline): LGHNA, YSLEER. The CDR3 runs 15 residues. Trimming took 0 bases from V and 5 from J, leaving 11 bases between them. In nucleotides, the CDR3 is TGCGCCAGCAGCCAAGATCATTCCCTTCAAAACATTCAGTACTTC. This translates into CASSQDHSLQNIQYF.

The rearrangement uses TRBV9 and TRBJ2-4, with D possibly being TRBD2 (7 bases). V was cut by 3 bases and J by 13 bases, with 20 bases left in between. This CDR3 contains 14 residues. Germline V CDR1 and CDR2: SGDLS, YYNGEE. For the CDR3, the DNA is TGTGCCAGCAGCGAGGGGGGAGCGGGGCCTCCGCAGTACTTC. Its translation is CASSEGGAGPPQYF. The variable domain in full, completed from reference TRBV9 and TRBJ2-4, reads DSGVTQTPKHLITATGQRVTLRCSPRSGDLSVYWYQQSLDQGLQFLIQYYNGEERAKGNILERFSAQQFPDLHSELNLSSLELGDSALYFCASSEGGAGPPQYFGAGTRLSVL.

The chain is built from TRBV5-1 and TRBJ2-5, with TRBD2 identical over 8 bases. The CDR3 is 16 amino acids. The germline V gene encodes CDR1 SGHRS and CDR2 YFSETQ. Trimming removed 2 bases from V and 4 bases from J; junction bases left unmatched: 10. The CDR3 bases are TGCGCCAGCAGCTTAAGGGCTAGCGGGCAGTCAGAGACCCAGTACTTC. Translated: CASSLRASGQSETQYF.